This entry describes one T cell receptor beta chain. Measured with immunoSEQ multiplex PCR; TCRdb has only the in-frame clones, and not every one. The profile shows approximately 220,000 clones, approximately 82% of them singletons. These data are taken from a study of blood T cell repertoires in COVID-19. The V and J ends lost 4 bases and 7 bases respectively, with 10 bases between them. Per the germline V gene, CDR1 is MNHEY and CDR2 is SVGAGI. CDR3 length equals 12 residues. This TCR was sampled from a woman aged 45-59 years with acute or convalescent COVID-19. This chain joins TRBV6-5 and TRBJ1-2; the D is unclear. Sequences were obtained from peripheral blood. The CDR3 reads CASSSISVGYTF. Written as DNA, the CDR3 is TGTGCCAGCAGTTCGATTTCAGTTGGCTACACCTTC.